Below are 32 T cell receptor beta chains sequenced from a single sample in a study of blood T cell repertoires in COVID-19. Measured with immunoSEQ multiplex PCR; TCRdb has only the in-frame clones, and not every one. The table includes about 400,000 clones, more than 85% detected once. Material for sequencing was peripheral blood. The receptors shown here come from a human donor in a cohort sampled during active COVID-19.

V and J are TRBV2 and TRBJ1-5; D is perhaps TRBD1 (5 bases). This CDR3 region has 16 residues. The V end lost 3 bases, the J end lost 3 bases, and 15 bases lay between the germline ends. The germline V gene encodes CDR1 SNHLY and CDR2 FYNNEI. The CDR3 loop reads CASSDTTANNNQPQHF. The CDR3 DNA follows: TGTGCCAGCAGTGATACGACAGCGAATAACAATCAGCCCCAGCATTTT. The full variable domain, in which reference TRBV2 and TRBJ1-5 provide the parts outside the CDR3, is EPEVTQTPSHQVTQMGQEVILRCVPISNHLYFYWYRQILGQKVEFLVSFYNNEISEKSEIFDDQFSVERPDGSNFTLKIRSTKLEDSAMYFCASSDTTANNNQPQHFGDGTRLSIL.

On this clone: A junction boundary mismatches the germline segment, possibly from a read error. The gene calls are TRBV19 and TRBJ2-7, with D maybe TRBD1 (5 bases). Germline V CDR1 and CDR2: LNHDA, SQIVND (reference sequence). This CDR3 is 13 amino acids long. The CDR3 reads CASSQAVGAGLDF. The CDR3 region has the DNA TGTGCCAGTAGTCAGGCGGTTGGGGCAGGGTTGGACTTC.

The chain links TRBV29-1 to TRBJ2-1; TRBD1 agrees at 9 bases. Unmatched junction bases numbered 5, after V lost 6 bases and J lost 2 bases. In germline, CDR1 is SQVTM, CDR2 ANQGSEA. The CDR3 totals 14 residues. This chain's CDR3 is CSVLRDRAYNEQFF. As DNA, the CDR3 is TGCAGCGTACTCCGGGACAGGGCCTACAATGAGCAGTTCTTC.

V and J are TRBV5-1 and TRBJ2-1; D might be TRBD2 (6 bases). The germline V and J ends were trimmed by 0 bases and 7 bases, with 17 bases remaining between them. Germline V CDR1 and CDR2: SGHRS, YFSETQ. The CDR3 has 16 residues. The CDR3 region is CASSLVPGVSLNEQFF. CDR3 DNA sequence: TGCGCCAGCAGCTTGGTCCCGGGGGTTTCCTTGAATGAGCAGTTCTTC.

The CDR3 nucleotides read TGTGCCAGCTCACCAAAAGTAGGACAGGAAACCACTGAAGCTTTCTTT. Protein product: CASSPKVGQETTEAFF. V usage is TRBV18 and J usage is TRBJ1-1, with 7 bases lining up with TRBD1. Germline CDR1 is KGHSH and CDR2 is LQKENI. V shed 2 bases, J shed 4 bases, and the junction held 10 bases outside the gene matches. The CDR3 has 16 residues. Complete variable domain (other parts from reference TRBV18 and TRBJ1-1): NAGVMQNPRHLVRRRGQEARLRCSPMKGHSHVYWYRQLPEEGLKFMVYLQKENIIDESGMPKERFSAEFPKEGPSILRIQQVVRGDSAAYFCASSPKVGQETTEAFFGQGTRLTVV.

The CDR3 nucleotides read TGTGCCAGCAGTCGGATAGCAACCTACGAGCAGTACTTC. Translating gives CASSRIATYEQYF. The chain joins TRBV6-5 to TRBJ2-7; the D is unclear. Germline loops: CDR1 MNHEY, CDR2 SVGAGI. Deletions cut 5 bases from V and 2 bases from J, with 10 bases between. CDR3 length: 13 amino acids.

The V call is TRBV3-1 (or the pseudogene TRBV3-2), the J call TRBJ2-1; a weak D match, TRBD1 (6 bases). Germline V lookup: CDR1 LGHDT, CDR2 YNNKEL (reference sequence). Trimming stripped 5 bases from V and 3 bases from J, with 11 bases between. The CDR3 runs to 14 residues. Here the CDR3 DNA reads TGTGCCAGCAGCTTGAGGACAGTCTACAATGAGCAGTTCTTC. Amino acid sequence: CASSLRTVYNEQFF.

The chain has TRBV18 and TRBJ2-3; no clear D gene. Trimming shortened V by 1 base and J by 5 bases, and 16 bases separated the two germline ends. The CDR3 has 16 residues. Germline assignment: CDR1 KGHSH and CDR2 LQKENI. The chain's CDR3 is CASSPQYQVVGDTQYF. As DNA, the CDR3 is TGTGCCAGCTCACCACAGTACCAGGTCGTCGGAGATACGCAGTATTTT.

The rearrangement joins TRBV9 to TRBJ2-6, with D possibly TRBD1 on 6 matching bases. The V end lost 3 bases, the J end lost 2 bases, and 12 bases lay between the germline ends. This CDR3 has 16 residues. Per germline, CDR1 SGDLS and CDR2 YYNGEE. CDR3 loop: CASSAYRVAGANVLTF. The DNA of the CDR3 is TGTGCCAGCAGCGCATACAGGGTAGCTGGGGCCAACGTCCTGACTTTC.

The chain couples TRBV5-1 to TRBJ1-2, with 7 bases matching TRBD1. The CDR3 has 16 amino acids. The ends lost 0 bases at V and 4 bases at J; junction bases unmatched: 9. Germline V gene data show CDR1 as SGHRS and CDR2 as YFSETQ. CDR3 sequence: CASSLEGTETFYGYTF. Here the CDR3 DNA reads TGCGCCAGCAGCTTGGAAGGGACAGAAACTTTCTATGGCTACACCTTC.

This clone was seen only once. The rearrangement uses TRBV4-1 and TRBJ2-2; tentatively, D is TRBD2 (6 bases). V dropped 0 bases and J dropped 9 bases, with 14 bases sitting between them. Germline V lookup: CDR1 MGHRA, CDR2 YSYEKL. The CDR3 is 15 amino acids. CDR3 nucleotide sequence: TGCGCCAGCAGCCAAGATCACCAGGGAGGACGGGAGCTGTTTTTT. Its translation is CASSQDHQGGRELFF.

The chain joins TRBV5-4 to TRBJ2-5, with 16 bases matching TRBD2. Trimming at V came to 3 bases and at J to 4 bases, leaving 6 bases not matched to a gene. Germline loops: CDR1 SGHNT, CDR2 YYREEE (reference sequence). This CDR3 is 17 amino acids long. Written as DNA, the CDR3 is TGTGCCAGCAGCTCCGGGACTAGCGGGGGGGTCCGAGAGACCCAGTACTTC. Translation gives CASSSGTSGGVRETQYF.

This chain connects TRBV5-4 to TRBJ2-5, with TRBD2 matching over 8 bases. The V gene's germline CDR1 is SGHNT and CDR2 YYREEE (reference sequence). CDR3 length equals 16 residues. V lost 4 bases, J lost 5 bases, and 13 bases stayed unmatched. The CDR3 region has the DNA TGTGCCAGCAGCCGGATAATGGGACTAGAAGCGGAGACCCAGTACTTC. The encoded protein is CASSRIMGLEAETQYF.

The CDR3, as DNA: TGTGCCAGCAGATTTACAGGGACCGGGGAGCTGTTTTTT. Translation gives CASRFTGTGELFF. The chain is built from TRBV9 and TRBJ2-2, with D possibly matching TRBD1 (6 bases). V was shortened by 5 bases and J by 5 bases, with 10 bases between the two germline ends. In germline, CDR1 is SGDLS, CDR2 YYNGEE. CDR3 length: 13 residues.

This rearrangement joins TRBV7-3 to TRBJ1-4; 11 bases line up with TRBD1. Germline values: CDR1 SGHTA, CDR2 FQGTGA. CDR3 length: 17 residues. The V and J ends lost 5 bases and 2 bases, in that order; junction bases with no gene match: 7. This chain's CDR3 is CASSRGQGEETNEKLFF. CDR3 coding DNA: TGTGCCAGCAGCCGGGGACAGGGGGAGGAGACTAATGAAAAACTGTTTTTT.

This clone was counted a few times. The chain employs TRBV5-6 and TRBJ2-1, with a weak D call TRBD2 (6 bases). In germline, CDR1 is SGHDT, CDR2 YYEEEE. This CDR3 is built from 13 residues. V was shortened by 0 bases and J by 10 bases, with 11 bases between the two germline ends. DNA of the CDR3: TGTGCCAGCAGCTTGGGCTCGCGGGGCGAGCAGTTCTTC. As protein: CASSLGSRGEQFF. Complete variable domain (other parts from reference TRBV5-6 and TRBJ2-1): DAGVTQSPTHLIKTRGQQVTLRCSPKSGHDTVSWYQQALGQGPQFIFQYYEEEERQRGNFPDRFSGHQFPNYSSELNVNALLLGDSALYLCASSLGSRGEQFFGPGTRLTVL.

The CDR3 protein is CASSTLQGNNEKLFF. In DNA form, the CDR3 reads TGTGCCAGTAGTACCTTACAGGGAAATAATGAAAAACTGTTTTTT. The chain uses TRBV19 and TRBJ1-4; D is perhaps TRBD1 (6 bases). With 4 bases removed from V and 4 bases from J, the gap between germline ends came to 13 bases. Germline values: CDR1 LNHDA, CDR2 SQIVND (reference sequence). This CDR3 is built from 15 residues.

The CDR3 here is CASSAVVSNYGYTF. For the CDR3, the DNA is TGCGCCAGCAGTGCCGTTGTTTCTAACTATGGCTACACCTTC. This sequence joins TRBV10-2 and TRBJ1-2; D unclear. V was clipped by 4 bases and J by 0 bases, with 9 bases between them. This CDR3 has 14 amino acids. The V gene's germline CDR1 is WSHSY and CDR2 SAAADI.

This clone was detected only a few times. The chain recombines TRBV2 with TRBJ1-1, with D possibly TRBD1 on 6 matching bases. CDR1 is SNHLY, CDR2 FYNNEI, per germline. The CDR3 extends over 14 amino acids. V lost 6 bases to trimming and J lost 0 bases, with 11 bases between them. CDR3 sequence (DNA): TGTGCCAGCAGGGGGGCAGCCTTGAACACTGAAGCTTTCTTT. This sequence encodes CASRGAALNTEAFF.

The chain has TRBV6-2 or TRBV6-3 and TRBJ1-1, with 9 nucleotides matching TRBD1. The CDR3 consists of 15 residues. From germline, CDR1 is MNHEY and CDR2 SVGEGT. V was pared by 2 bases and J by 2 bases, with 3 bases of the junction left unmatched. CDR3 nucleotides: TGTGCCAGCAGTTACAGGGGACAGGGAAACACTGAAGCTTTCTTT. Translated, it gives CASSYRGQGNTEAFF.

The V gene is TRBV21-1, the J gene TRBJ2-7; the table calls TRBD1, which could not be checked here. TRBV21-1 is a pseudogene segment. CDR3 size: 15 residues. The CDR3 region is CASSKAGLLHYEQYF. Here the CDR3 DNA reads TGTGCCAGCAGCAAAGCGGGCCTTTTACACTACGAGCAGTACTTC.

V is TRBV5-1 and J is TRBJ2-5; possible D gene TRBD1, 5 bases. Per germline, CDR1 SGHRS and CDR2 YFSETQ. Trimming cost V 8 bases and J 1 base, with 18 bases left between them. CDR3 length: 15 amino acids. CDR3 loop: CASPPSGAIQETQYF. The DNA for the CDR3 is TGCGCCAGTCCGCCGAGTGGGGCCATCCAAGAGACCCAGTACTTC.

The chain couples TRBV28 to TRBJ1-1, with a tentative D call TRBD1 (6 bases). Germline V gene lookup returns CDR1 MDHEN and CDR2 SYDVKM. The CDR3 length is 14 residues. V lost 3 bases to trimming and J lost 0 bases, with 8 bases between them. CDR3 loop: CASSFQGLNTEAFF. The CDR3 DNA reads as TGTGCCAGCAGTTTCCAGGGGTTGAACACTGAAGCTTTCTTT.

J is TRBJ1-2 and V is TRBV25-1; 10 bases map to TRBD1. This CDR3 is built from 15 residues. The germline V gene has CDR1 MGHDK and CDR2 SYGVNS. The J segment lost 5 bases and the V segment lost 1 base, leaving 4 bases of the junction unmatched. The CDR3 DNA follows: TGTGCCAGCAGTGAATGGGGACAGGGGAAATATGGCTACACCTTC. Protein sequence: CASSEWGQGKYGYTF.

This chain links TRBV6-5 with TRBJ1-5; 11 bases fit TRBD1. Unmatched junction bases numbered 4, after V lost 7 bases and J lost 2 bases. Germline CDR1 is MNHEY and CDR2 is SVGAGI. This CDR3 contains 15 residues. This CDR3 is CASIGQGARNQPQHF. The CDR3 DNA reads as TGTGCCAGCATAGGACAGGGGGCCCGCAATCAGCCCCAGCATTTT.

This chain connects TRBV7-6 to TRBJ2-7; 7 nucleotides match TRBD1. Germline trimming cut 5 bases from V and 5 bases from J; bases unmatched to any gene: 9. Germline assignment: CDR1 SGHVS and CDR2 FNYEAQ. The CDR3 has 14 residues. CDR3 sequence: CASSHDWTGDEQYF. The CDR3 DNA reads as TGTGCCAGCAGCCACGATTGGACAGGCGACGAGCAGTACTTC.

The chain has TRBV15 and TRBJ2-7; D is possibly TRBD2 (5 bases). CDR3 length equals 17 residues. V dropped 0 bases and J dropped 4 bases, with 19 bases sitting between them. Germline V gene lookup returns CDR1 LNHNV and CDR2 YYDKDF (reference sequence). This CDR3 reads CATSREAVVGDGYEQYF. Written as DNA, the CDR3 is TGTGCCACCAGCAGAGAAGCCGTGGTGGGAGATGGTTACGAGCAGTACTTC.

As to this clone: Other DNA sequences in the sample encode the same CDR3. The chain joins TRBV30 to TRBJ2-5, with D perhaps matching TRBD2 (6 bases). V was trimmed by 0 bases and J by 4 bases, leaving 9 bases between them. The CDR3 totals 13 residues. Per the germline V gene, CDR1 is GTSNPN and CDR2 is SVGIG (reference sequence). The CDR3 spells CAWSVGGGETQYF. DNA of the CDR3: TGTGCCTGGAGTGTTGGGGGAGGAGAGACCCAGTACTTC.

This chain uses TRBV19 with TRBJ1-1; 8 bases match TRBD1. Germline CDR1 LNHDA, CDR2 SQIVND (reference sequence). There are 16 residues in the CDR3. Trimming at V came to 3 bases and at J to 1 base, leaving 7 bases not matched to a gene. CDR3 amino acids: CASSIQGQGPNTEAFF. DNA for the CDR3: TGTGCCAGTAGTATCCAAGGACAGGGCCCGAACACTGAAGCTTTCTTT.

This clone was picked up one time. The chain recombines TRBV18 with TRBJ2-5, with a possible D match to TRBD1 (6 bases). The germline V gene encodes CDR1 KGHSH and CDR2 LQKENI. This CDR3 is built from 15 residues. The germline V and J ends were trimmed by 2 bases and 3 bases, with 13 bases remaining between them. CDR3 protein: CASSPMSSGEETQYF. The CDR3 nucleotides read TGTGCCAGCTCACCAATGTCGTCAGGGGAAGAGACCCAGTACTTC.

This clone showed up just once. The chain joins TRBV6-5 to TRBJ1-5, with D maybe TRBD1 (6 bases). CDR3 length equals 15 residues. Between the trimmed V and J ends, which lost 6 bases and 1 base, there was a span of 13 bases. CDR1 MNHEY and CDR2 SVGAGI come from the germline V gene. In DNA form, the CDR3 reads TGTGCCAGCAGAATGACAGGCCTAAGCAATCAGCCCCAGCATTTT. Translation: CASRMTGLSNQPQHF.

The sample holds one count of this clone. One end of the junction does not line up with germline, which may come from a read error. This chain links TRBV11-2 with TRBJ1-1, with a possible D match to TRBD1 (6 bases). The CDR3 length is 14 residues. Per germline, CDR1 SGHAT and CDR2 FQNNGV. CDR3 sequence (DNA): TGTGCCAGCAGCTTAGATCTAATTGCGGCGGTCGGGACATTT. Translating it yields CASSLDLIAAVGTF.